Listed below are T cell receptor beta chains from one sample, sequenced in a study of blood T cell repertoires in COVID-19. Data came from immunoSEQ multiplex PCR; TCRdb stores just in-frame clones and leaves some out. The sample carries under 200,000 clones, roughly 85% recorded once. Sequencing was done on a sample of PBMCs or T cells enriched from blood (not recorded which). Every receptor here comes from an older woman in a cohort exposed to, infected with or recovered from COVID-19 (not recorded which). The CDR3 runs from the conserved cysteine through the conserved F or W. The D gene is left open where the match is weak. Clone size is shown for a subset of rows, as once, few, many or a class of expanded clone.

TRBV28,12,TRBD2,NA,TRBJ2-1,CASSREAYEQFF,TGTGCCAGCTCTCGGGAGGCCTATGAGCAGTTCTTC
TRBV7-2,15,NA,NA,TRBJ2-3,CASSLVGGDTDTQYF,TGTGCCAGCAGCTTAGTGGGGGGAGACACAGATACGCAGTATTTT
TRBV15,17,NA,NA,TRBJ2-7,CATSRSLSSGGGGEQYF,TGTGCCACCAGCAGATCTCTTAGCTCCGGGGGAGGAGGAGAGCAGTACTTC
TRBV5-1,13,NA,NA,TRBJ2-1,CASSLVISGEQFF,TGCGCCAGCAGCTTGGTGATTAGCGGAGAGCAGTTCTTC
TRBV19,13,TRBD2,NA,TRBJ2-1,CASNVAGGNEQFF,TGTGCCAGTAACGTAGCGGGAGGTAATGAGCAGTTCTTC
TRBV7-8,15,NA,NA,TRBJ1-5,CASSLDYSSNQPQHF,TGTGCCAGCAGCTTAGACTATTCGAGCAATCAGCCCCAGCATTTT
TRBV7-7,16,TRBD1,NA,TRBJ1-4,CASSLRRTGRDEKLFF,TGTGCTAGCAGCTTAAGGCGGACAGGCAGGGATGAAAAACTGTTTTTT
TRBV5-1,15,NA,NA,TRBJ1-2,CASGRGEVGNYGYTF,TGCGCCAGCGGCCGAGGGGAGGTTGGCAACTATGGCTACACCTTC
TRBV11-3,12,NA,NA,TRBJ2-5,CASSPEGGTQYF,TGTGCCAGCAGCCCAGAAGGGGGGACCCAGTACTTC
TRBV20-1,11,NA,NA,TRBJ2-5,CSANREETQYF,TGCAGTGCCAACAGGGAAGAGACCCAGTACTTC
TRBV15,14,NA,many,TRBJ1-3,CATSVRTSGNTIYF,TGTGCCACCAGCGTTAGGACTTCTGGAAACACCATATATTTT
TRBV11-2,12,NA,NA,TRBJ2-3,CASSFNTDTQYF,TGTGCCAGCAGCTTCAACACAGATACGCAGTATTTT
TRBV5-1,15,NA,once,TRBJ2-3,CASSFGQPRTDTQYF,TGCGCCAGCAGTTTCGGACAGCCGAGGACAGATACGCAGTATTTT
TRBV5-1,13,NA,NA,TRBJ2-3,CASSLLPGDTQYF,TGCGCCAGCAGCTTGTTGCCGGGAGATACGCAGTATTTT
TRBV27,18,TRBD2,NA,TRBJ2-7,CASTMTSVVPAFSYEQYF,TGTGCCAGCACCATGACTAGCGTTGTGCCGGCCTTCTCCTACGAGCAGTACTTC
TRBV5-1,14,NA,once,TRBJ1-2,CASSSTPGDYGYTF,TGCGCCAGCAGCTCGACCCCGGGAGACTATGGCTACACCTTC
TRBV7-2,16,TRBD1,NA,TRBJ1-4,CASSLFPGQGNEKLFF,TGTGCCAGCAGCTTATTCCCGGGACAGGGTAATGAAAAACTGTTTTTT
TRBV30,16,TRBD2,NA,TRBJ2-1,CAWSVGTSGFNNEQFF,TGTGCCTGGAGTGTTGGGACTAGCGGCTTCAACAATGAGCAGTTCTTC
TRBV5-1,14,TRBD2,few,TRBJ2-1,CASRTGLAGYEQFF,TGCGCCAGCAGGACAGGACTAGCGGGCTATGAGCAGTTCTTC
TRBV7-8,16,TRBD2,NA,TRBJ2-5,CASSLRTGLVVETQYF,TGTGCCAGCAGCTTACGAACGGGACTAGTAGTAGAGACCCAGTACTTC
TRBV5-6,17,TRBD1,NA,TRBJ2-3,CASSLIAGTAGTDTQYF,TGTGCCAGCAGCTTAATTGCCGGGACAGCCGGCACAGATACGCAGTATTTT
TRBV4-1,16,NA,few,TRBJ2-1,CASSQEVVPLANEQFF,TGCGCCAGCAGCCAAGAAGTCGTACCCCTGGCCAATGAGCAGTTCTTC
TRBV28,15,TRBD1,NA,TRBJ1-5,CASSPLDRGHQPQHF,TGTGCCAGCAGTCCTCTAGACAGGGGGCATCAGCCCCAGCATTTT
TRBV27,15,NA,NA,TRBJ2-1,CASSPQGTSPGEQFF,TGTGCCAGCAGTCCACAGGGGACTTCCCCCGGTGAGCAGTTCTTC
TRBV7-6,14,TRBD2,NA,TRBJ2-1,CASSPRLAENEQFF,TGTGCCAGCAGCCCGCGACTAGCGGAGAATGAGCAGTTCTTC
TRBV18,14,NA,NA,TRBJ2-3,CASSPGTATDTQYF,TGTGCCAGCTCACCCGGTACAGCCACAGATACGCAGTATTTT
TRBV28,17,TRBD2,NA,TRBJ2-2,CASMTSGANANTGELFF,TGTGCCAGTATGACTAGCGGAGCTAACGCGAACACCGGGGAGCTGTTTTTT
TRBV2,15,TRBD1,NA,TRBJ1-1,CASSFYRGSGTEAFF,TGTGCCAGCAGTTTCTACAGGGGAAGTGGCACTGAAGCTTTCTTT
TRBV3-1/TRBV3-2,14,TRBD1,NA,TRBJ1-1,CASRTGGLNTEAFF,TGTGCCAGCAGGACAGGGGGCCTGAACACTGAAGCTTTCTTT
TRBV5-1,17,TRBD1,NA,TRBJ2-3,CASSLIRGQGAPDTQYF,TGCGCCAGCAGCTTGATCCGGGGACAGGGGGCCCCAGATACGCAGTATTTT
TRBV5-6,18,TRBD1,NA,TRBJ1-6,CASSRRPGQGRDNSPLHF,TGTGCCAGCAGCCGGCGTCCGGGACAGGGACGTGATAATTCACCCCTCCACTTT
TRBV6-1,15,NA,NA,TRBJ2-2,CASSEALPGAGELFF,TGTGCCAGCAGTGAAGCGCTTCCAGGCGCCGGGGAGCTGTTTTTT
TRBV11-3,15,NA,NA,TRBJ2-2,CASSLNNRNTGELFF,TGTGCCAGCAGCTTAAACAACAGGAACACCGGGGAGCTGTTTTTT
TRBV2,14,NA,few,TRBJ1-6,CASSQRRGDSPLHF,TGTGCCAGCAGTCAGAGGAGGGGTGATTCACCCCTCCACTTT
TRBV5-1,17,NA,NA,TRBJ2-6,CASSLRLDSSGANVLTF,TGCGCCAGCAGCCTGCGCCTGGACAGCTCTGGGGCCAACGTCCTGACTTTC
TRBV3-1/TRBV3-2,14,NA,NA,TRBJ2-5,CASWGRNYQETQYF,TGTGCCAGCTGGGGCCGGAACTACCAAGAGACCCAGTACTTC
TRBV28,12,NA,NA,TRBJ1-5,CASTVSNQPQHF,TGTGCCAGCACGGTTAGCAATCAGCCCCAGCATTTT
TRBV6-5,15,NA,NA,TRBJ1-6,CASSYSSSYNSPLHF,TGTGCCAGCAGTTACTCGTCCAGTTATAATTCACCCCTCCACTTT
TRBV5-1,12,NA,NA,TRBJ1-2,CASSLVLGQPTF,TGCGCCAGCAGCTTGGTCCTAGGACAGCCCACCTTC
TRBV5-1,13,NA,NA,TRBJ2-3,CASSLAGTDTQYF,TGCGCCAGCAGCTTGGCGGGCACAGATACGCAGTATTTT
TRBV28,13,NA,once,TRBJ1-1,CASSLPRDTEAFF,TGTGCCAGCAGTCTCCCCAGGGACACTGAAGCTTTCTTT
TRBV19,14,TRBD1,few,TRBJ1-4,CASRDRATNEKLFF,TGTGCCAGTAGGGACAGGGCAACTAATGAAAAACTGTTTTTT
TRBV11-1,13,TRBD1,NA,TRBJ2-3,CASGGQGTDTQYF,TGTGCCAGCGGCGGACAGGGGACAGATACGCAGTATTTT
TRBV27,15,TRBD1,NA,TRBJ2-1,CASSFQQGWIDEQFF,TGTGCCAGCAGTTTTCAACAGGGGTGGATCGATGAGCAGTTCTTC